The present entry profiles one TCR beta chain with its context. The method was immunoSEQ multiplex PCR; TCRdb's version includes in-frame clones alone and lacks a portion of them. The data contain 3,400 or so clones, roughly 91% of them singletons. The CDR3 sequence is 15 residues long. Germline lookup yields CDR1 KGHSH and CDR2 LQKENI. V lost 5 bases, J lost 4 bases, and 9 bases stayed unmatched. These data originate in a study of ipilimumab plus nivolumab after autologous stem cell transplantation. Starting 14 to 28 days after autologous transplant, ipilimumab 1 mg/kg was given. The sequence was collected from a male donor with multiple myeloma. The rearrangement links TRBV18 to TRBJ2-7; 9 bases map to TRBD2. Sequencing was performed on PBMCs, taken in a trial of ipilimumab plus nivolumab as post-transplant consolidation. This CDR3 reads CASSTRAGGPYEQYF. The CDR3 nucleotides are TGTGCCAGCTCAACCAGGGCGGGAGGGCCGTACGAGCAGTACTTC.